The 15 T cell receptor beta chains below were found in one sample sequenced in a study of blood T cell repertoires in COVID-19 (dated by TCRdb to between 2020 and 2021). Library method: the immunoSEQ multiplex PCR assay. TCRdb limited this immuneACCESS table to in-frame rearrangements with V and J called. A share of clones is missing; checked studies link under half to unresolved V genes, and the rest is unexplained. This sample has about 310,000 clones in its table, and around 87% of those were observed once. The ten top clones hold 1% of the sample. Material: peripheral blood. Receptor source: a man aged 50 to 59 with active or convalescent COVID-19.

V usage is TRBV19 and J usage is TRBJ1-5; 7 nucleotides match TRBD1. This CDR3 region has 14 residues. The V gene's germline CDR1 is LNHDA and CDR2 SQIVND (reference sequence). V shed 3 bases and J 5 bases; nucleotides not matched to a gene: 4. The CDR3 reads CASSIRTGDQPQHF. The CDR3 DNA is TGTGCCAGTAGTATCCGCACAGGGGATCAGCCCCAGCATTTT.

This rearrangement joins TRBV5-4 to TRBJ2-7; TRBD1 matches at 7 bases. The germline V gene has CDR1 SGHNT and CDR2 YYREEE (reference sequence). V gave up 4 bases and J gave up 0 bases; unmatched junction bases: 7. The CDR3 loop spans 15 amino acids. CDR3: CASSPGTVSSYEQYF. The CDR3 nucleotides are TGTGCCAGCAGCCCCGGGACAGTAAGCTCCTACGAGCAGTACTTC.

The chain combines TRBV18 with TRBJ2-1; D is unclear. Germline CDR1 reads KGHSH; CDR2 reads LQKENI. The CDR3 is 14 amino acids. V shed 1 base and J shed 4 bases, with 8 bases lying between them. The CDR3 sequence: CASSPLERYNEQFF. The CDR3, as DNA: TGTGCCAGCTCACCACTTGAGAGATACAATGAGCAGTTCTTC.

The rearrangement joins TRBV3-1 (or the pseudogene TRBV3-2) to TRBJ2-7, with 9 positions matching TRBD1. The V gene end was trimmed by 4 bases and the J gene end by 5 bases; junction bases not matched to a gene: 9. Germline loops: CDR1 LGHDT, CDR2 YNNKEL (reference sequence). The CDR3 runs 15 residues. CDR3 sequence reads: CASSPGDRAADEQYF. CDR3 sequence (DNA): TGTGCCAGCAGCCCAGGGGACAGGGCGGCGGACGAGCAGTACTTC.

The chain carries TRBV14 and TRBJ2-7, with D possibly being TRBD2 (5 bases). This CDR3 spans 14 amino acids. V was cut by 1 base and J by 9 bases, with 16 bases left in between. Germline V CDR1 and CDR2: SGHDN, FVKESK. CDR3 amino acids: CASSQAFWAAGQYF. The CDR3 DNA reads TGTGCCAGCAGCCAAGCCTTTTGGGCTGCGGGGCAGTACTTC. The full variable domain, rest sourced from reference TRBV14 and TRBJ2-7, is EAGVTQFPSHSVIEKGQTVTLRCDPISGHDNLYWYRRVMGKEIKFLLHFVKESKQDESGMPNNRFLAERTGGTYSTLKVQPAELEDSGVYFCASSQAFWAAGQYFGPGTRLTVT.

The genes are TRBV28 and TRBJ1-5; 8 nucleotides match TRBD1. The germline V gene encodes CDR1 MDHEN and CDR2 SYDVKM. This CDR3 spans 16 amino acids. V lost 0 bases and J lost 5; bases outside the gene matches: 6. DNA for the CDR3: TGTGCCAGCAGTTTATGGGGCAGGGGGCCAGATCAGCCCCAGCATTTT. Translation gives CASSLWGRGPDQPQHF.

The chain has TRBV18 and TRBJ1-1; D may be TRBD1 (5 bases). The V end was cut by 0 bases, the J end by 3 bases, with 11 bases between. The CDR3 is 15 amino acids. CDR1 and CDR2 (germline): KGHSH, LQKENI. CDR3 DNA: TGTGCCAGCTCACCACCCTCGACAGCCTACACTGAAGCTTTCTTT. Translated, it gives CASSPPSTAYTEAFF.

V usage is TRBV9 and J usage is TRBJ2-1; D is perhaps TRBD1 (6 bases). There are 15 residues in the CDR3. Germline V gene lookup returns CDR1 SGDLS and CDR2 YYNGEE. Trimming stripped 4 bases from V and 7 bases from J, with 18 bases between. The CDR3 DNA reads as TGTGCCAGCAGCATAGAGGGGGTTGGGGAAAATGAGCAGTTCTTC. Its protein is CASSIEGVGENEQFF.

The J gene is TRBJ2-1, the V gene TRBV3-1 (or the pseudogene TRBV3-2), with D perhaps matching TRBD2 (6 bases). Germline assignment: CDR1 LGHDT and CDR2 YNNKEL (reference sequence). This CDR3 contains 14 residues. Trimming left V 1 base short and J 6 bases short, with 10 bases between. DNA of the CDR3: TGTGCCAGCAGCCAAGGACTAGTTATCAATGAGCAGTTCTTC. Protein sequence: CASSQGLVINEQFF.

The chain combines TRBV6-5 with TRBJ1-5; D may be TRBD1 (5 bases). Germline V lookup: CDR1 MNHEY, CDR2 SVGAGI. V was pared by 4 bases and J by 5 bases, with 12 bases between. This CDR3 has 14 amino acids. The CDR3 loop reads CASSSQGRDQPQHF. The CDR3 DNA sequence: TGTGCCAGCAGTTCGCAGGGAAGGGATCAGCCCCAGCATTTT.

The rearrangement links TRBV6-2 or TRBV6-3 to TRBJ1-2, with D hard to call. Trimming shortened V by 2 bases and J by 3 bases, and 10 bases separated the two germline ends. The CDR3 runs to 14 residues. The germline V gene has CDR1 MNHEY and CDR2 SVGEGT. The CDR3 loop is CASSYGETYYGYTF. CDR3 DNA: TGTGCCAGCAGTTACGGGGAGACATACTATGGCTACACCTTC.

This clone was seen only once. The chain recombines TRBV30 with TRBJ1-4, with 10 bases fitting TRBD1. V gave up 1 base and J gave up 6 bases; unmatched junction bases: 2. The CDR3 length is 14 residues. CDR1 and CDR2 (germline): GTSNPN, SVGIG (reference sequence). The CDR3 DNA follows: TGTGCCTGGAGTGCCGGGACAGGGGATGAAAAACTGTTTTTT. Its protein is CAWSAGTGDEKLFF.

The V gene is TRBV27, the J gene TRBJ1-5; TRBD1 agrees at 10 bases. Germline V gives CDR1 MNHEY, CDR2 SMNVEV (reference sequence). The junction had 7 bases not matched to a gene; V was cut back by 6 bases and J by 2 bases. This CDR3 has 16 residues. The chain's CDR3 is CASSPDRGQGNQPQHF. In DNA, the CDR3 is TGTGCCAGCAGCCCAGACAGGGGGCAAGGCAATCAGCCCCAGCATTTT.

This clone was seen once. CDR3 sequence (DNA): TGTGCCAGTGGACAGTACGCTCACGAGCAGTACTTC. This codes for CASGQYAHEQYF. This rearrangement joins TRBV6-5 to TRBJ2-7; possible D gene TRBD1, 6 bases. Between the trimmed V and J ends, which lost 9 bases and 5 bases, there was a span of 14 bases. There are 12 residues in the CDR3. CDR1 and CDR2 (germline): MNHEY, SVGAGI.

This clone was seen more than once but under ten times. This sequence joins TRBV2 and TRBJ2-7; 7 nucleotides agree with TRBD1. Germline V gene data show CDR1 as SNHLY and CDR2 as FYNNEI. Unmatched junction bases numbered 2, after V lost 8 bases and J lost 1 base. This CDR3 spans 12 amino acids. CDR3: CASGGQSYEQYF. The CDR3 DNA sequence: TGTGCCAGCGGGGGACAGTCCTACGAGCAGTACTTC.